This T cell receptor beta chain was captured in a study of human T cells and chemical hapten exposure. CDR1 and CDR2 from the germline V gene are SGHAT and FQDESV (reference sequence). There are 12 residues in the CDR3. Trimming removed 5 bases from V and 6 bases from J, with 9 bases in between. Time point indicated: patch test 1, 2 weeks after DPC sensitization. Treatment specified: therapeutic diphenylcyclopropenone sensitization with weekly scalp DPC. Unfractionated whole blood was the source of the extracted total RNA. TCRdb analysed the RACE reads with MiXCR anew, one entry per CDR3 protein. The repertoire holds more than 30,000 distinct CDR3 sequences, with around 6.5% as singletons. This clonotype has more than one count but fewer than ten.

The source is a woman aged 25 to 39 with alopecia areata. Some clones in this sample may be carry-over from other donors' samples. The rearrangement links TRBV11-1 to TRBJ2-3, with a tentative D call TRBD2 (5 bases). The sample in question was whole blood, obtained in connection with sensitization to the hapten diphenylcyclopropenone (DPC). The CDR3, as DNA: TGTGCCAGCAGCCCCCCGGGGGATACGCAGTATTTT. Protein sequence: CASSPPGDTQYF.